These 7 T cell receptor beta chains were all obtained from the same sample, sequenced in a study of blood T cell repertoires in COVID-19 (dated by TCRdb to the early 2020s). Preparation of the library involved the immunoSEQ multiplex PCR assay. The clones in this table, taken by TCRdb from immuneACCESS, are in-frame only. Not every clone is retained; where verified, under half of the shortfall comes from an unresolved V gene, and the cause of the rest is unknown. Counted in this sample were about 74,000 clones; 90% of them appeared once. Around 1.6% of the sample comes from the top ten. Input material: peripheral blood. The origin of the receptors is a man aged 45 to 65 with acute or convalescent COVID-19.

The genes are TRBV7-3 and TRBJ2-7, with D perhaps TRBD1 (5 bases). V lost 10 bases, J lost 2 bases, and 12 bases lay in between. Germline values: CDR1 SGHTA, CDR2 FQGTGA. The CDR3 has 12 amino acids. The CDR3 sequence: CAILGQTYEQYF. CDR3 DNA sequence: TGTGCCATCTTGGGGCAGACCTACGAGCAGTACTTC.

The chain employs TRBV7-9 and TRBJ2-3; D gene uncertain. Trimming cost V 1 base and J 0 bases, with 5 bases left between them. Germline V gene sequence: CDR1 SEHNR, CDR2 FQNEAQ (reference sequence). The CDR3 contains 14 residues. This CDR3 is CASSLGYSTDTQYF. The CDR3 DNA reads TGTGCCAGCAGCTTAGGCTACAGCACAGATACGCAGTATTTT.

V gene TRBV10-3 combines with J gene TRBJ1-1; 10 bases align to TRBD1. Unmatched junction bases numbered 2, after V lost 10 bases and J lost 3 bases. The CDR3 is 12 amino acids. Germline V lookup: CDR1 ENHRY, CDR2 SYGVKD. CDR3 protein: CATGQGDTEAFF. CDR3 DNA sequence: TGTGCCACCGGACAGGGGGACACTGAAGCTTTCTTT.

This clone was seen just once. This chain connects TRBV6-5 to TRBJ1-6; the D is unclear. This CDR3 spans 14 amino acids. The germline V gene has CDR1 MNHEY and CDR2 SVGAGI. The germline V and J ends were trimmed by 2 bases and 7 bases, with 9 bases remaining between them. The CDR3 DNA reads as TGTGCCAGCAGTTACCGGGTAATCAATTCACCCCTCCACTTT. It specifies CASSYRVINSPLHF.

This chain joins TRBV3-1 (or the pseudogene TRBV3-2) and TRBJ2-7; tentative D call: TRBD2 (6 bases). Germline CDR1 reads LGHDT; CDR2 reads YNNKEL (reference sequence). The CDR3 is 15 residues long. V was clipped by 5 bases and J by 3 bases, with 17 bases between them. Written as DNA, the CDR3 is TGTGCCAGCAGCTTGGATATAGTGGGGGGCTACGAGCAGTACTTC. It is translated as CASSLDIVGGYEQYF.

This chain uses TRBV4-1 with TRBJ1-6; 7 bases map to TRBD1. From germline, CDR1 is MGHRA and CDR2 YSYEKL. This CDR3 contains 18 residues. V dropped 0 bases and J dropped 10; count of bases not matched to a gene: 15. The CDR3 protein is CASSQDPPMAGGKSPLHF. DNA for the CDR3: TGCGCCAGCAGCCAAGATCCACCTATGGCAGGGGGGAAATCACCCCTCCACTTT.

This sequence joins TRBV4-1 and TRBJ2-7, with a possible D match to TRBD2 (6 bases). The CDR3 runs to 16 residues. CDR1 is MGHRA, CDR2 YSYEKL, per germline. V was clipped by 4 bases and J by 2 bases, with 18 bases between them. DNA for the CDR3: TGCGCCAGCAGCCCTGGGACTGTTTCCTTCCCCTACGAGCAGTACGTC. Its translation: CASSPGTVSFPYEQYV.